Listed here are 16 T cell receptor beta chains from one sample, sequenced in a study of cytomegalovirus exposure and HLA in healthy donors (dated by TCRdb to 2016 to 2017). Receptor libraries were prepared by the immunoSEQ multiplex PCR assay. For the multiplex PCR, a mixture combining 60 forward primers for TCR Vbeta segments and 13 reverse primers for TCR Jbeta segments was used. TCRdb mirrors the immuneACCESS table, restricted to in-frame sequences. Some clones are absent from its copies; in checked studies, under half trace to an unresolved V gene, and the reason for the others is unknown. The sample includes about 120,000 clones, with roughly 80% observed a single time. The ten biggest clones cover over 25% of the sample. Sequencing was performed on PBMCs. The receptors were sampled from a man in his sixties in good health and CMV-seropositive.

The V and J genes are TRBV2 and TRBJ1-4; D may be TRBD1 (5 bases). Trimming cost V 6 bases and J 5 bases, with 13 bases left between them. Germline V CDR1 and CDR2: SNHLY, FYNNEI. The CDR3 has 14 amino acids. CDR3 bases: TGTGCCAGCAGCTGGACAACCTTAAATGAAAAACTGTTTTTT. Encoded protein: CASSWTTLNEKLFF.

A few counts support this clone. This CDR3 is also generated by other DNA sequences in the sample. The rearrangement uses TRBV2 and TRBJ2-7, with D perhaps TRBD2 (5 bases). The CDR3 contains 12 residues. Trimming took 9 bases from V and 2 from J, leaving 11 bases between them. Germline CDR1 reads SNHLY; CDR2 reads FYNNEI. CDR3 residues: CASSTGTYEQYF. The CDR3, as DNA: TGTGCCAGTTCGACCGGGACCTACGAGCAGTACTTC.

This chain links TRBV5-5 with TRBJ2-3; no definite D call. CDR3 length equals 14 residues. CDR1 is SGHKS, CDR2 YYEKEE, per germline (reference sequence). Trimming left V 0 bases short and J 5 bases short, with 10 bases between. The CDR3 DNA follows: TGTGCCAGCAGCTTGGCAGTTCTGGTAGATACGCAGTATTTT. Translated: CASSLAVLVDTQYF.

V is TRBV6-1 and J is TRBJ2-2; D is undetermined. Trimming pared 7 bases from V and 5 bases from J, leaving 17 bases between. Germline V CDR1 and CDR2: MNHNS, SASEGT. The CDR3 spans 15 residues. The CDR3 spells CASTRFGSLTGELFF. CDR3 nucleotides: TGTGCCAGCACTCGCTTCGGGTCTCTAACCGGGGAGCTGTTTTTT.

This clone was observed a handful of times. The chain combines TRBV10-2 with TRBJ1-5; 7 nucleotides line up with TRBD1. The CDR3 loop spans 15 amino acids. Germline V gives CDR1 WSHSY, CDR2 SAAADI. Trimming cost V 6 bases and J 6 bases; bases outside gene matches: 11. CDR3 bases: TGCGCCAGCAGGAGTACAGGGGTGAGGGGTCAGCCCCAGCATTTT. It encodes CASRSTGVRGQPQHF.

The J gene is TRBJ2-3, the V gene TRBV29-1; weak D call: TRBD2 (7 bases). The CDR3 extends over 14 amino acids. Per germline, CDR1 SQVTM and CDR2 ANQGSEA. V was shortened by 6 bases and J by 4 bases, with 17 bases between the two germline ends. The CDR3 is CSVQQGSGADTQYF. The CDR3 DNA reads as TGCAGCGTGCAACAGGGAAGCGGGGCAGATACGCAGTATTTT.

V and J are TRBV30 and TRBJ2-7; D perhaps matches TRBD2 (5 bases). Trimming took off 2 bases at V and 2 bases at J, with 19 bases between the two ends. The CDR3 is made up of 16 amino acids. Germline CDR1 is GTSNPN and CDR2 is SVGIG (reference sequence). The chain's CDR3 is CAWSSGFRVSTYEQYF. The DNA of the CDR3 is TGTGCCTGGAGTTCGGGGTTTAGGGTAAGCACCTACGAGCAGTACTTC.

The genes are TRBV27 and TRBJ1-1; D is undetermined. The CDR3 totals 13 residues. The germline V gene encodes CDR1 MNHEY and CDR2 SMNVEV (reference sequence). The germline V and J ends were trimmed by 3 bases and 3 bases, with 8 bases remaining between them. This chain's CDR3 is CASSLSPDTEAFF. CDR3 bases: TGTGCCAGCAGTTTGTCCCCCGACACTGAAGCTTTCTTT.

The genes are TRBV7-2 and TRBJ2-7, with a possible D match to TRBD2 (5 bases). Trimming took 4 bases from V and 2 from J, leaving 9 bases between them. The CDR3 totals 13 residues. Germline CDR1 reads SGHTA; CDR2 reads FQGNSA. CDR3 protein: CASSSRRAYEQYF. CDR3 in DNA: TGTGCCAGCAGCTCCCGGCGGGCCTACGAGCAGTACTTC.

The rearrangement joins TRBV2 to TRBJ1-6; D remains unclear. Between the trimmed V and J ends, which lost 5 bases and 16 bases, there was a span of 12 bases. Germline CDR1 is SNHLY and CDR2 is FYNNEI. There are 11 residues in the CDR3. This CDR3 is CASSYNRELHF. The CDR3 DNA is TGTGCCAGCAGTTATAACAGAGAGCTCCACTTT.

The rearrangement joins TRBV19 to TRBJ1-5; maybe TRBD1 (5 bases). Germline CDR1 reads LNHDA; CDR2 reads SQIVND (reference sequence). Trimming took off 6 bases at V and 7 bases at J, with 13 bases between the two ends. The CDR3 totals 13 residues. CDR3 DNA: TGTGCCAGTAGGCCACCCCGGGGGCAGCCCCAGCATTTT. Amino acid sequence: CASRPPRGQPQHF. Full variable domain (outside the CDR3, taken from reference TRBV19 and TRBJ1-5): DGGITQSPKYLFRKEGQNVTLSCEQNLNHDAMYWYRQDPGQGLRLIYYSQIVNDFQKGDIAEGYSVSREKKESFPLTVTSAQKNPTAFYLCASRPPRGQPQHFGDGTRLSIL.

V gene TRBV19 combines with J gene TRBJ2-7; the D gene is possibly TRBD2 (6 bases). CDR3 length: 14 amino acids. V dropped 4 bases and J dropped 5 bases, with 15 bases sitting between them. The germline CDR1 and CDR2 sequences are LNHDA and SQIVND (reference sequence). The CDR3 nucleotides read TGTGCCAGTAGTACGTACCTAGCGTCTCACGAGCAGTACTTC. This gives the protein CASSTYLASHEQYF.

The rearrangement joins TRBV7-9 to TRBJ1-5; D unresolved. CDR3 length: 13 residues. Germline-derived CDR1 and CDR2 are SEHNR and FQNEAQ (reference sequence). V lost 3 bases and J lost 4, with 7 bases in between. The CDR3 DNA follows: TGTGCCAGCAGCTTCACGGGGAATCAGCCCCAGCATTTT. This translates into CASSFTGNQPQHF.

This chain connects TRBV12-5 to TRBJ1-5; no reliable D call. Trimming shortened V by 2 bases and J by 6 bases, and 14 bases separated the two germline ends. This CDR3 is 15 amino acids long. The germline gives CDR1 LGHNT, CDR2 FRNRAP. The CDR3 coding sequence is TGTGCTAGTGGTTTGCCCAGCGGGAGGTCTCAGCCCCAGCATTTT. This codes for CASGLPSGRSQPQHF.

The chain is built from TRBV5-7 and TRBJ2-1; TRBD2 aligns across 10 bases. TRBV5-7 is given ORF status, its function remaining uncertain. The CDR3 covers 16 residues. The ends lost 2 bases at V and 2 bases at J; junction bases unmatched: 4. CDR3 in amino acids: CASSFRTSGTYNEQFF. CDR3 in DNA: TGTGCCAGCAGCTTCAGGACTAGCGGAACCTACAATGAGCAGTTCTTC.

The chain couples TRBV5-4 to TRBJ1-1; a weak D match, TRBD1 (6 bases). Trimming took off 10 bases at V and 4 bases at J, with 23 bases between the two ends. The CDR3 loop spans 15 amino acids. In germline, CDR1 is SGHNT, CDR2 YYREEE (reference sequence). CDR3: CAAFSAGGLGTEAFF. The CDR3 region has the DNA TGTGCCGCATTTTCGGCCGGGGGGCTCGGCACTGAAGCTTTCTTT.